This TCR beta chain was obtained from a study of cytomegalovirus exposure and HLA in healthy donors. PCR was performed using 60 Vbeta and 13 Jbeta primers. The protocol was immunoSEQ multiplex PCR, while the TCRdb copy is restricted to in-frame clones and leaves out a portion. The data contain approximately 150,000 clones, around three quarters of them singletons. Study observations and caveats: Judged likely to be a sequencing artifact was a cluster of highly shared sequence variants. Presence/absence analyses assumed roughly uniform sequencing depth across donors, which may not hold.

CDR3 size: 13 residues. The V end was cut by 0 bases, the J end by 4 bases, with 7 bases between. The V gene's germline CDR1 is SGDLS and CDR2 YYNGEE. On this clone itself: The antigen remains undetermined.

The sample consisted of PBMCs. The rearrangement links TRBV9 to TRBJ1-1; D is perhaps TRBD1 (5 bases). The receptor's source is a man aged 35 to 55 in good health and CMV-seronegative. CDR3 DNA: TGTGCCAGCAGCGTAGGGGGCACCACTGAAGCTTTCTTT. This translates into CASSVGGTTEAFF.